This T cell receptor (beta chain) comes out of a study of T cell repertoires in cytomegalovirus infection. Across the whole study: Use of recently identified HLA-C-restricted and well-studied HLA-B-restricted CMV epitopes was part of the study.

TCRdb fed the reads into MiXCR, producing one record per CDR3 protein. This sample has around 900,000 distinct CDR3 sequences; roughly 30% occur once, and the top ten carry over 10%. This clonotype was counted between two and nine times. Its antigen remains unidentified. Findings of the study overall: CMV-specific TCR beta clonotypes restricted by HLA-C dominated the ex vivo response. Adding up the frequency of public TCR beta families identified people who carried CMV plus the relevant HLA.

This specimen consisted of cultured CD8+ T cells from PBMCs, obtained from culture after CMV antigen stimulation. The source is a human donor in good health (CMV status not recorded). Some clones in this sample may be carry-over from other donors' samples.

CDR3 in DNA: TGTGCCAGTAGTCTCGATTCGTGGAGGGGACCTGAAGAGCAGTACTTC. Amino acids: CASSLDSWRGPEEQYF. The rearrangement uses TRBV19 and TRBJ2-7; TRBD2 is a possible D gene (6 bases). This CDR3 has 16 amino acids. Trimming took off 5 bases at V and 7 bases at J, with 24 bases between the two ends. Germline assignment: CDR1 LNHDA and CDR2 SQIVND (reference sequence).